This paragraph covers one TCR beta chain sequence. Antigen specificity is unknown. Sequencing was performed with immunoSEQ multiplex PCR; in TCRdb, only in-frame clones are kept and a portion is missing. The data hold some 97,000 clones, with just under 90% observed a single time. The data belong to a study of T cell responses to AZD1222 COVID-19 vaccine. Study-level findings and limits: With two AZD1222 doses given, Spike-specific TCR breadth and depth both rose.

Material: peripheral blood, obtained on day 0 of AZD1222 vaccination. This sequence originates from an adult in good health.

For the CDR3, the DNA is TGTGCCAGCAGCCTGACTAGCGGGGACTACGAGCAGTACTTC. It yields the protein CASSLTSGDYEQYF. J is TRBJ2-7 and V is TRBV11-2; 11 positions agree with TRBD2. This CDR3 spans 14 amino acids. The germline CDR1 and CDR2 sequences are SGHAT and FQNNGV. With V trimmed by 5 bases and J by 3 bases, 3 bases remained unmatched.